Within the sample, the clone carrying this TCR beta chain is medium-sized. Its target is not known. The sample belongs to a study of cytomegalovirus exposure and HLA in healthy donors. Findings and caveats of the study: Common viral pathogens seemed, in a later analysis, to connect with several of the most significant clusters. In all likelihood, a cluster of highly shared sequence variants was a sequencing artifact.

While unrecorded immune exposures were likely, the donors were nominally healthy when sampled. Amplification used 60 Vbeta primers and 13 Jbeta primers. Profiled with immunoSEQ multiplex PCR; TCRdb holds only in-frame clones, not every one. This sample carries roughly 170,000 clones, more than 65% of them seen once, and the ten largest clones take around 1.2%. Trimming at V came to 5 bases and at J to 10 bases, leaving 14 bases not matched to a gene. The germline gives CDR1 SQVTM, CDR2 ANQGSEA. This CDR3 is built from 14 residues. The sample consisted of PBMCs. The chain is built from TRBV29-1 and TRBJ2-1; 7 nucleotides match TRBD1. The sequence derives from a girl aged 2 to 9 in good health and CMV-seropositive. CDR3 residues: CSVPPQGVGNEQFF. DNA of the CDR3: TGCAGCGTTCCCCCCCAGGGGGTCGGAAACGAGCAGTTCTTC.